A single sample is the source of the 30 T cell receptor beta chains below, sequenced in a study of PD-L1 blockade in urothelial cancer. Assay: immunoSEQ multiplex PCR; the TCRdb copy retains only in-frame clones and omits some. Seen here are some 67,000 clones, approximately 88% observed once, and the top ten hold less than 4%. The input for sequencing was PBMCs, taken around atezolizumab (anti-PD-L1) treatment. These receptor sequences come from a man in his sixties with urothelial cancer.

V is TRBV29-1 and J is TRBJ2-2; no definite D call. The germline V gene has CDR1 SQVTM and CDR2 ANQGSEA. The length of the CDR3 is 14 residues. The ends were cut back, 5 bases at V and 1 base at J, with 11 bases in the middle. The CDR3 loop is CSVQGRENTGELFF. The CDR3 bases are TGCAGCGTTCAAGGAAGAGAGAACACCGGGGAGCTGTTTTTT.

V gene TRBV4-3 combines with J gene TRBJ2-3; 7 nucleotides line up with TRBD2. V lost 0 bases to trimming and J lost 1 base; unmatched junction nucleotides: 10. Germline V CDR1 and CDR2: LGHNA, YSLEER. The CDR3 totals 18 residues. The CDR3 region has the DNA TGCGCCAGCAGCCAAGAAATGGGCGCGGGAGTGGGCACAGATACGCAGTATTTT. This translates into CASSQEMGAGVGTDTQYF.

The CDR3 spells CASSSQGSAYEQYF. In nucleotides, the CDR3 is TGTGCCAGCAGCTCCCAGGGGTCTGCCTACGAGCAGTACTTC. The chain uses TRBV7-9 and TRBJ2-7; tentative D call: TRBD1 (6 bases). Trimming removed 4 bases from V and 2 bases from J, with 12 bases in between. CDR1 is SEHNR and CDR2 is FQNEAQ in the germline V gene (reference sequence). The CDR3 contains 14 residues.

The rearrangement uses TRBV2 and TRBJ2-1; 13 bases map to TRBD2. This CDR3 has 14 amino acids. Germline trimming cut 7 bases from V and 7 bases from J; bases unmatched to any gene: 4. The germline CDR1 and CDR2 sequences are SNHLY and FYNNEI. The CDR3 spells CASKGTSGNNEQFF. The CDR3 DNA reads as TGTGCCAGCAAGGGGACTAGCGGGAATAATGAGCAGTTCTTC.

J is TRBJ2-3 and V is TRBV6-1; 8 positions agree with TRBD1. In germline, CDR1 is MNHNS, CDR2 SASEGT. The trim removed 2 bases at V and 1 base at J, leaving 8 bases unmatched. CDR3 length: 17 residues. The CDR3 sequence is CASSEQNRGAGTDTQYF. The CDR3 DNA is TGTGCCAGCAGTGAACAAAACAGGGGGGCCGGCACAGATACGCAGTATTTT.

The CDR3 sequence is CASSLLTTLAGGAQYF. As DNA, the CDR3 is TGTGCCAGCAGCCTCCTGACGACCCTAGCGGGAGGGGCCCAGTACTTC. This chain joins TRBV5-4 and TRBJ2-5; TRBD2 agrees at 12 bases. The CDR3 spans 16 residues. Germline values: CDR1 SGHNT, CDR2 YYREEE (reference sequence). Germline trimming cut 4 bases from V and 9 bases from J; bases unmatched to any gene: 13.

The chain carries TRBV5-4 and TRBJ2-5; D uncertain. CDR3 size: 15 residues. Trimming pared 2 bases from V and 6 bases from J, leaving 17 bases between. CDR1 is SGHNT and CDR2 is YYREEE in the germline V gene (reference sequence). CDR3 in amino acids: CASSLLPSELKTQYF. DNA of the CDR3: TGTGCCAGCAGCTTACTCCCCTCGGAGCTGAAGACCCAGTACTTC.

The chain combines TRBV4-2 with TRBJ2-7, with D uncertain. Germline V gene lookup returns CDR1 LGHNA and CDR2 YNFKEQ. Trimming cost V 0 bases and J 4 bases, with 13 bases left between them. The CDR3 consists of 15 residues. DNA for the CDR3: TGTGCCAGCAGCCAAGATCTTATTGGTAGTTACGAGCAGTACTTC. It yields the protein CASSQDLIGSYEQYF.

CDR3 loop: CASSSGTGGGYGYTF. The CDR3, as DNA: TGTGCCAGCAGCTCTGGGACAGGGGGAGGCTATGGCTACACCTTC. The V and J genes are TRBV5-4 and TRBJ1-2; 11 nucleotides match TRBD1. The CDR3 is 15 residues long. After removal of 3 bases from V and 4 bases from J, the junction contained 5 bases not matched to a gene. In germline, CDR1 is SGHNT, CDR2 YYREEE (reference sequence).

J is TRBJ2-7 and V is TRBV10-1; D unresolved. Germline V gene lookup returns CDR1 WNHNN and CDR2 SYGVQD (reference sequence). This CDR3 region has 14 residues. Trimming took off 0 bases at V and 6 bases at J, with 12 bases between the two ends. CDR3 in DNA: TGCGCCAGCAGTGAGTCAATAAACTCGGGCGAGCAGTACTTC. Translation: CASSESINSGEQYF.

The CDR3 DNA follows: TGTGCCAGCAGCTTGGAACAGGGAGTCACTGAAGCTTTCTTT. Protein product: CASSLEQGVTEAFF. V usage is TRBV5-4 and J usage is TRBJ1-1; D possibly corresponds to TRBD1 (6 bases). Germline CDR1 reads SGHNT; CDR2 reads YYREEE (reference sequence). The CDR3 spans 14 residues. V was clipped by 0 bases and J by 4 bases, with 10 bases between them.

The gene calls are TRBV20-1 and TRBJ2-1; D unclear. The V gene lost 2 bases and the J gene lost 7 bases, with 3 bases spanning the gap. Germline CDR1 DFQATT, CDR2 SNEGSKA (reference sequence). The length of the CDR3 is 10 residues. The CDR3 DNA follows: TGCAGTGCTAGACTAAATGAGCAGTTCTTC. Translation: CSARLNEQFF.

The chain recombines TRBV27 with TRBJ1-2; TRBD1 aligns across 7 bases. V was clipped by 0 bases and J by 5 bases; unmatched bases: 15. This CDR3 has 18 residues. The germline V gene has CDR1 MNHEY and CDR2 SMNVEV (reference sequence). CDR3 region: CASSLSILAPGQNYGYTF. As DNA, the CDR3 is TGTGCCAGCAGTTTATCCATCCTCGCCCCGGGACAGAATTATGGCTACACCTTC.

The chain couples TRBV11-2 to TRBJ2-7; possibly TRBD2 for D (6 bases). Per the germline V gene, CDR1 is SGHAT and CDR2 is FQNNGV. The CDR3 loop spans 13 amino acids. The V end was cut by 3 bases, the J end by 3 bases, with 9 bases between. The CDR3 region has the DNA TGTGCCAGCAGCTTGGGGGGTGTCTACGAGCAGTACTTC. Its protein product is CASSLGGVYEQYF.

The chain carries TRBV19 and TRBJ2-7; TRBD2 is a possible D gene (6 bases). The germline gives CDR1 LNHDA, CDR2 SQIVND (reference sequence). The V end lost 2 bases, the J end lost 4 bases, and 15 bases lay between the germline ends. The CDR3 is 15 residues long. The CDR3, as DNA: TGTGCCAGTAGTATACGGGGAGGAGTGAAATACGAGCAGTACTTC. It codes for CASSIRGGVKYEQYF.

The V gene is TRBV9, the J gene TRBJ2-1; 14 bases match TRBD2. The CDR3 is 17 amino acids. Germline-derived CDR1 and CDR2 are SGDLS and YYNGEE. Trimming cost V 0 bases and J 9 bases; bases outside gene matches: 8. The CDR3 DNA reads TGTGCCAGCAGCGTAGAGGGGACTAGCGGGAGATGGGGTGAGCAGTTCTTC. It encodes CASSVEGTSGRWGEQFF. Full variable domain (missing parts from reference TRBV9 and TRBJ2-1): DSGVTQTPKHLITATGQRVTLRCSPRSGDLSVYWYQQSLDQGLQFLIQYYNGEERAKGNILERFSAQQFPDLHSELNLSSLELGDSALYFCASSVEGTSGRWGEQFFGPGTRLTVL.

The V call is TRBV28, the J call TRBJ2-3; D remains ambiguous. V gave up 5 bases and J gave up 0 bases, with 9 bases separating them. This CDR3 comprises 14 residues. Germline-derived CDR1 and CDR2 are MDHEN and SYDVKM. The CDR3 here is CASSQTPSTDTQYF. As DNA, the CDR3 is TGTGCCAGCAGTCAGACACCCAGCACAGATACGCAGTATTTT.

In its sample, this clone was seen a few times. CDR3 in amino acids: CASSSPSDSNYGYTF. CDR3 nucleotide sequence: TGTGCCAGCAGCAGCCCAAGTGACTCTAACTATGGCTACACCTTC. The chain uses TRBV6-6 and TRBJ1-2, with D uncertain. Germline V gene sequence: CDR1 MNHNY, CDR2 SVGAGI (reference sequence). Trimming pared 6 bases from V and 0 bases from J, leaving 14 bases between. The CDR3 is 15 residues long.

This rearrangement joins TRBV9 to TRBJ2-2, with 11 bases lining up with TRBD1. CDR3 length: 15 amino acids. The trim removed 3 bases at V and 7 bases at J, leaving 5 bases unmatched. CDR1 and CDR2 from the germline V gene are SGDLS and YYNGEE. The CDR3 sequence: CASSDRDRGNGELFF. As DNA, the CDR3 is TGTGCCAGCAGCGATCGGGACAGGGGGAACGGGGAGCTGTTTTTT.

The chain carries TRBV18 and TRBJ2-7; D is uncertain. Trimming shortened V by 6 bases and J by 4 bases, and 7 bases separated the two germline ends. The CDR3 contains 11 residues. Germline V lookup: CDR1 KGHSH, CDR2 LQKENI. CDR3 loop: CASSREYEQYF. DNA for the CDR3: TGTGCCAGCTCCCGAGAGTACGAGCAGTACTTC. The whole variable domain, filled in from reference TRBV18 and TRBJ2-7, reads NAGVMQNPRHLVRRRGQEARLRCSPMKGHSHVYWYRQLPEEGLKFMVYLQKENIIDESGMPKERFSAEFPKEGPSILRIQQVVRGDSAAYFCASSREYEQYFGPGTRLTVT.

This sequence joins TRBV7-7 and TRBJ2-5; D is uncertain. This CDR3 is 13 amino acids long. The germline gives CDR1 SSHAT, CDR2 FNYEAQ (reference sequence). V lost 2 bases and J lost 5, with 9 bases in between. CDR3 protein: CASSLSGRETQYF. DNA for the CDR3: TGTGCCAGCAGCTTATCGGGTCGGGAGACCCAGTACTTC.

The chain recombines TRBV7-9 with TRBJ2-3; 14 nucleotides line up with TRBD2. The CDR3 is 17 residues long. The junction had 9 bases not matched to a gene; V was cut back by 5 bases and J by 5 bases. In germline, CDR1 is SEHNR, CDR2 FQNEAQ (reference sequence). In nucleotides, the CDR3 is TGTGCCAGCAGCCCCGGGACTAGCGGGAGCCACGGAGATACGCAGTATTTT. This codes for CASSPGTSGSHGDTQYF.

CDR3 loop: CASSRDRGEGIQYF. The CDR3, as DNA: TGTGCCAGCAGCAGGGACAGGGGCGAAGGAATTCAGTACTTC. The chain employs TRBV11-2 and TRBJ2-4; 10 nucleotides agree with TRBD1. CDR1 is SGHAT, CDR2 FQNNGV, per germline. The CDR3 is 14 residues long. V was pared by 5 bases and J by 10 bases, with 8 bases of the junction left unmatched.

The chain combines TRBV18 with TRBJ2-1, with D perhaps TRBD2 (6 bases). The CDR3 covers 13 residues. Germline CDR1 reads KGHSH; CDR2 reads LQKENI. Trimming cost V 3 bases and J 10 bases, with 13 bases left between them. CDR3 protein: CASSPGGADEQFF. CDR3 nucleotide sequence: TGTGCCAGCTCACCGGGCGGGGCCGACGAGCAGTTCTTC.

This clone was detected only once. The chain has TRBV27 and TRBJ2-3, with TRBD1 as a possible D gene (5 bases). There are 13 residues in the CDR3. Germline lookup yields CDR1 MNHEY and CDR2 SMNVEV (reference sequence). The germline V and J ends were trimmed by 6 bases and 0 bases, with 7 bases remaining between them. The chain's CDR3 is CASRTASTDTQYF. CDR3 nucleotide sequence: TGTGCCAGCAGGACAGCTAGCACAGATACGCAGTATTTT.

V and J are TRBV7-2 and TRBJ2-1; 10 nucleotides line up with TRBD1. CDR1 and CDR2 (germline): SGHTA, FQGNSA. This CDR3 is built from 16 residues. The junction had 6 bases not matched to a gene; V was cut back by 5 bases and J by 2 bases. CDR3: CASSRRGTGAYNEQFF. CDR3 DNA sequence: TGTGCCAGCAGCCGAAGGGGGACAGGGGCCTACAATGAGCAGTTCTTC.

The chain uses TRBV7-9 and TRBJ2-2, with 8 bases identical to TRBD1. The V gene end was trimmed by 3 bases and the J gene end by 3 bases; junction bases not matched to a gene: 3. This CDR3 is 15 amino acids long. CDR1 and CDR2 from the germline V gene are SEHNR and FQNEAQ (reference sequence). The CDR3: CASSLDRVDTGELFF. In nucleotides, the CDR3 is TGTGCCAGCAGCTTGGACAGGGTGGACACCGGGGAGCTGTTTTTT.

The CDR3 DNA follows: TGTGCCAGCAGCCAGAGGACAGTGAAGAACACCGGGGAGCTGTTTTTT. Amino acid sequence: CASSQRTVKNTGELFF. This chain joins TRBV11-2 and TRBJ2-2; D is perhaps TRBD1 (6 bases). Germline CDR1 is SGHAT and CDR2 is FQNNGV. Trimming left V 5 bases short and J 1 base short, with 14 bases between. This CDR3 has 16 residues. The complete variable domain, with remaining parts taken from reference TRBV11-2 and TRBJ2-2, reads EAGVAQSPRYKIIEKRQSVAFWCNPISGHATLYWYQQILGQGPKLLIQFQNNGVVDDSQLPKDRFSAERLKGVDSTLKIQPAKLEDSAVYLCASSQRTVKNTGELFFGEGSRLTVL.

This chain's CDR3 is CASSWGGQRYGYTF. The CDR3 DNA sequence: TGTGCCAGCAGTTGGGGGGGGCAGAGGTATGGCTACACCTTC. The V gene is TRBV6-1, the J gene TRBJ1-2; weak D call: TRBD1 (6 bases). Germline loops: CDR1 MNHNS, CDR2 SASEGT. Trimming left V 5 bases short and J 5 bases short, with 15 bases between. The CDR3 runs to 14 residues.

V usage is TRBV30 and J usage is TRBJ2-3; 16 nucleotides line up with TRBD2. Losses at the gene ends were 0 bases for V and 4 bases for J; bases not matched to a gene: 10. CDR1 GTSNPN and CDR2 SVGIG come from the germline V gene (reference sequence). This CDR3 comprises 19 residues. The CDR3 reads CAWSVKGLAGGEPPDTQYF. The CDR3 DNA reads as TGTGCCTGGAGTGTTAAGGGACTAGCGGGGGGGGAACCTCCAGATACGCAGTATTTT.